The T cell receptor beta chain under discussion was sequenced for a study of cytotoxic CD8 clonotypes in ibrutinib-treated CLL. As concerns this clone: Its specificity is not known.

V lost 2 bases, J lost 3 bases, and 10 bases stayed unmatched. The germline CDR1 and CDR2 sequences are MNHEY and SVGAGI. This CDR3 is built from 16 residues. The intended depth for sequencing was 1 in 200,000 to 1 in 1 million T cells. Only in-frame clones appear in the TCRdb table, and some are missing; sequencing was by immunoSEQ multiplex PCR. The table has about 63,000 clones, approximately 75% seen once. General study findings and limits: Sustained-remission patients were sampled at different times than progressing patients were. Public clonotypes were seen rarely and were contracted or stable on treatment. Clonality grew at ibrutinib response; at progression, it decreased back toward baseline.

The starting material was PBMCs, obtained after 12 months of ibrutinib treatment. The chain couples TRBV6-5 to TRBJ2-7, with TRBD1 matching over 7 bases. This TCR derives from a human donor with chronic lymphocytic leukemia. The CDR3 DNA is TGTGCCAGCAGTTACAAAACAGGGGTAACCCTCTACGAGCAGTACTTC. It specifies CASSYKTGVTLYEQYF.